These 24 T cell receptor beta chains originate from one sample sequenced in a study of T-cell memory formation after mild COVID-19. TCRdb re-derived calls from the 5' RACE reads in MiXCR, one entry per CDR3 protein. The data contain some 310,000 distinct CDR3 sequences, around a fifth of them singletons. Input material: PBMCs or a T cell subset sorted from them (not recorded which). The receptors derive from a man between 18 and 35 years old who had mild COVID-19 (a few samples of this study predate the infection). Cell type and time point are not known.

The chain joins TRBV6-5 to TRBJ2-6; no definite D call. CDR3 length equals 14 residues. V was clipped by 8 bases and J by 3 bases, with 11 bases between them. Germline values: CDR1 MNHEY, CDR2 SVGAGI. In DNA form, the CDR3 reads TGTGCCAGCCCGACTTGGTTTGGGGCCAACGTCCTGACTTTC. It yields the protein CASPTWFGANVLTF.

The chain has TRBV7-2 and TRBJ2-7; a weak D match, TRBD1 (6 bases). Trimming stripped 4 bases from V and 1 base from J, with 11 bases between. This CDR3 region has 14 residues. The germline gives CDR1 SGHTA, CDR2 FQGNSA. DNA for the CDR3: TGTGCCAGCAGCTCTGACAGGATTTCCTACGAGCAGTACTTC. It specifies CASSSDRISYEQYF.

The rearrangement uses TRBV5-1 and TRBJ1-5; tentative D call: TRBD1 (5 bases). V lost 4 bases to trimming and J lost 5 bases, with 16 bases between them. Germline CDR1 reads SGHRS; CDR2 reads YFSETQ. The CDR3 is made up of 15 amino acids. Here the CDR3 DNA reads TGCGCCAGCAGCGTGGGGACGGCTCCCCATCAGCCCCAGCATTTT. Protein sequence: CASSVGTAPHQPQHF.

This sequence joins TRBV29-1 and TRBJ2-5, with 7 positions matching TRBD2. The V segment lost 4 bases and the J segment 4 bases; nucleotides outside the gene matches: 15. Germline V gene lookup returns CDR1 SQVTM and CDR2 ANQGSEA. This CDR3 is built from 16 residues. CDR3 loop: CSVVGAAGSLGETQYF. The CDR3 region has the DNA TGCAGCGTTGTTGGGGCAGCGGGATCCCTGGGAGAGACCCAGTACTTC.

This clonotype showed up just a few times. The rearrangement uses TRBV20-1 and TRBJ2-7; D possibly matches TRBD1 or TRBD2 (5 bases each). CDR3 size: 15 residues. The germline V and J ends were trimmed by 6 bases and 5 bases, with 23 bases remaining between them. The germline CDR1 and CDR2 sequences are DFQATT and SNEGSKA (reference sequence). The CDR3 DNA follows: TGCAGTGCGAGTATATTTCATGGGGGATGGCACGAGCAGTACTTC. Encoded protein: CSASIFHGGWHEQYF.

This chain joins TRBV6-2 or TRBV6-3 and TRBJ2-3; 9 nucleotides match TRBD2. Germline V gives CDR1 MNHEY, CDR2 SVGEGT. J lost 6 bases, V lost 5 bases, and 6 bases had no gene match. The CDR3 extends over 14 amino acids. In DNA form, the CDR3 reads TGTGCCAGCAGTCCTCTAGCGGGGCTGGATACGCAGTATTTT. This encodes CASSPLAGLDTQYF.

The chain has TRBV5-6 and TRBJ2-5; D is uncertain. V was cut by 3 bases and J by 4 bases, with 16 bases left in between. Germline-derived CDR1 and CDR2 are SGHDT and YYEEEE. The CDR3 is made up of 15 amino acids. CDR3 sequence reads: CASSSRASQGETQYF. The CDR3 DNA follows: TGTGCCAGCAGCTCTCGGGCCAGCCAAGGAGAGACCCAGTACTTC. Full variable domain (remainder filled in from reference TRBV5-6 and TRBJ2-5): DAGVTQSPTHLIKTRGQQVTLRCSPKSGHDTVSWYQQALGQGPQFIFQYYEEEERQRGNFPDRFSGHQFPNYSSELNVNALLLGDSALYLCASSSRASQGETQYFGPGTRLLVL.

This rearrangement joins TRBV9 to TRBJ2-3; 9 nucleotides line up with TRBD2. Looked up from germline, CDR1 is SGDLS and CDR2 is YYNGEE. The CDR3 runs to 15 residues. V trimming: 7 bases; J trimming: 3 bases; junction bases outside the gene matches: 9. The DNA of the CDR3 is TGTGCCAGCGCCACCACAGCGGGGGGAACAGATACGCAGTATTTT. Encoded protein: CASATTAGGTDTQYF.

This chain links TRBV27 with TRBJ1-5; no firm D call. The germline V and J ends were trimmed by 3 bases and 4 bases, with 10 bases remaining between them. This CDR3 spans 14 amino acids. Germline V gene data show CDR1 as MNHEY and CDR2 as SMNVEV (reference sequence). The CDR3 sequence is CASSFVGRNQPQHF. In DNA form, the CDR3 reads TGTGCCAGCAGTTTTGTTGGCAGAAATCAGCCCCAGCATTTT.

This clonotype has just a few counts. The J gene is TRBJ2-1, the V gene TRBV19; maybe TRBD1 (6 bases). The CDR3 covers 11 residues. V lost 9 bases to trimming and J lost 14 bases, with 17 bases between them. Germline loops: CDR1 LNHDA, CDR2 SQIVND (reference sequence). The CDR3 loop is CASGTRGREFF. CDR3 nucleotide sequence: TGTGCCAGCGGGACCAGGGGCCGGGAGTTCTTC.

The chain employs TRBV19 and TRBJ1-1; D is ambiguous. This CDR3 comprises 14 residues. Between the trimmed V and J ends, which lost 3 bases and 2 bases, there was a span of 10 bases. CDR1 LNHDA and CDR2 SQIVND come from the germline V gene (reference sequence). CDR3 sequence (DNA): TGTGCCAGTAGTATGGGCGACGGAAACACTGAAGCTTTCTTT. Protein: CASSMGDGNTEAFF. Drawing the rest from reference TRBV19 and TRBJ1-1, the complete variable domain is DGGITQSPKYLFRKEGQNVTLSCEQNLNHDAMYWYRQDPGQGLRLIYYSQIVNDFQKGDIAEGYSVSREKKESFPLTVTSAQKNPTAFYLCASSMGDGNTEAFFGQGTRLTVV.

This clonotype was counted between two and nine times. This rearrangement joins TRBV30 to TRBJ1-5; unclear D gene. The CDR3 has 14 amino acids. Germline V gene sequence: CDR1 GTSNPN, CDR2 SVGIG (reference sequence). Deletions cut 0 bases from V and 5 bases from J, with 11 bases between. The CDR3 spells CAWSVEAVYQPQHF. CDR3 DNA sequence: TGTGCCTGGAGTGTGGAGGCCGTCTATCAGCCCCAGCATTTT.

The CDR3 loop reads CASSRPSGTQYF. The CDR3 nucleotides read TGTGCCAGCAGTCGCCCTAGCGGTACGCAGTATTTT. J is TRBJ2-3 and V is TRBV12-3 or TRBV12-4; 7 nucleotides align to TRBD2. This CDR3 is 12 amino acids long. The junction had 4 bases not matched to a gene; V was cut back by 5 bases and J by 8 bases.

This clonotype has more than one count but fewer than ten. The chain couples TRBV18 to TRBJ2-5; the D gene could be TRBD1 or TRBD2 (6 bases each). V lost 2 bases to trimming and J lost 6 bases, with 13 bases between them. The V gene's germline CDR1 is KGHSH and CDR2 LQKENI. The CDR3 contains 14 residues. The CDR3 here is CASSPSGGLKTQYF. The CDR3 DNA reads TGTGCCAGCTCACCATCCGGGGGCCTGAAGACCCAGTACTTC. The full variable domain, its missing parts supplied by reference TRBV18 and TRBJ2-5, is NAGVMQNPRHLVRRRGQEARLRCSPMKGHSHVYWYRQLPEEGLKFMVYLQKENIIDESGMPKERFSAEFPKEGPSILRIQQVVRGDSAAYFCASSPSGGLKTQYFGPGTRLLVL.

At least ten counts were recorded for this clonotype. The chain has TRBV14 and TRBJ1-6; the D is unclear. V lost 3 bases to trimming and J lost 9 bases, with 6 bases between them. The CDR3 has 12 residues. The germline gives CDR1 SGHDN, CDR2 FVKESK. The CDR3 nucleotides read TGTGCCAGCAGCCATTCCCTTTCACCCCTCCACTTT. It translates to CASSHSLSPLHF. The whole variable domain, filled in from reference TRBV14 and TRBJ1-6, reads EAGVTQFPSHSVIEKGQTVTLRCDPISGHDNLYWYRRVMGKEIKFLLHFVKESKQDESGMPNNRFLAERTGGTYSTLKVQPAELEDSGVYFCASSHSLSPLHFGNGTRLTVT.

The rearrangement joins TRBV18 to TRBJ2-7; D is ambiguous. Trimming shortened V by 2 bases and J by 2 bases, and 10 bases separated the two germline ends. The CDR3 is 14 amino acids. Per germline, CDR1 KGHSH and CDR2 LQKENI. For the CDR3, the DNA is TGTGCCAGCTCACCATTAGTCAGACCCTACGAGCAGTACTTC. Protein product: CASSPLVRPYEQYF.

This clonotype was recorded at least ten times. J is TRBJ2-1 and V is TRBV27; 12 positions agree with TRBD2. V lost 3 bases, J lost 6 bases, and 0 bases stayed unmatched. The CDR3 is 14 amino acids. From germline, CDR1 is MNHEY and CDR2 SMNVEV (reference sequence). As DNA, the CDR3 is TGTGCCAGCAGTTTGGGACTAGCGGGCAATGAGCAGTTCTTC. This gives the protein CASSLGLAGNEQFF.

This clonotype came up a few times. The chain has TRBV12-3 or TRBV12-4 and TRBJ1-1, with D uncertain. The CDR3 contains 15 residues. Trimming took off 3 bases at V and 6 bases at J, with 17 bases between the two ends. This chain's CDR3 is CASSFGFGGSAEAFF. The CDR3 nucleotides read TGTGCCAGCAGTTTTGGGTTCGGAGGTAGTGCTGAAGCTTTCTTT.

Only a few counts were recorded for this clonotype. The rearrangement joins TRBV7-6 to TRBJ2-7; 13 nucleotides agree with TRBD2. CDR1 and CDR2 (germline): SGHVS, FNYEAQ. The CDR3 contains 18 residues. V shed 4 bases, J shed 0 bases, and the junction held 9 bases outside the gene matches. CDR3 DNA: TGTGCCAGCAGCTCCAAAGGACTAGCGGGGGACCTCTCCTACGAGCAGTACTTC. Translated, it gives CASSSKGLAGDLSYEQYF.

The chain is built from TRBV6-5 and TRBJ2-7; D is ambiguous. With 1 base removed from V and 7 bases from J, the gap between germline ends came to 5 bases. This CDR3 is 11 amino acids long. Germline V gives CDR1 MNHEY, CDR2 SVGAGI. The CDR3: CASSYFEEQYF. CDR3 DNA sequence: TGTGCCAGCAGTTACTTCGAGGAGCAGTACTTC.

The CDR3 here is CASSPMRGGAFEQFF. CDR3 nucleotides: TGTGCCAGCAGCCCGATGAGGGGGGGCGCCTTTGAGCAGTTCTTC. This chain joins TRBV7-2 and TRBJ2-1; tentatively, D is TRBD2 (7 bases). Germline CDR1 reads SGHTA; CDR2 reads FQGNSA. CDR3 length: 15 amino acids. V gave up 5 bases and J gave up 9 bases, with 20 bases separating them.

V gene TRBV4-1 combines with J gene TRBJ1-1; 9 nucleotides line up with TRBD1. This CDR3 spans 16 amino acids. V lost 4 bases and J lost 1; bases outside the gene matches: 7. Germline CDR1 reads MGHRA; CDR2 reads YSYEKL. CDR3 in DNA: TGCGCCAGCAGCCGAAACGACAGGGGGTGGAACACTGAAGCTTTCTTT. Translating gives CASSRNDRGWNTEAFF.

CDR3 sequence: CSASPGTDTQYF. CDR3 bases: TGCAGTGCTAGTCCAGGCACAGATACGCAGTATTTT. The gene calls are TRBV20-1 and TRBJ2-3; no reliable D call. Germline loops: CDR1 DFQATT, CDR2 SNEGSKA (reference sequence). The CDR3 totals 12 residues. V was shortened by 3 bases and J by 1 base, with 5 bases between the two germline ends.

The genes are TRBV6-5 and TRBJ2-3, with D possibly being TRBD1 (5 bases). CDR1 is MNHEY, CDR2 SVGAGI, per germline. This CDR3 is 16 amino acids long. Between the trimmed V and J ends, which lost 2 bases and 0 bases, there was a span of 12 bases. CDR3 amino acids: CASSYGAPSSTDTQYF. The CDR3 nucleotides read TGTGCCAGCAGTTACGGGGCACCGAGCAGCACAGATACGCAGTATTTT.